These 27 T cell receptor beta chains were all obtained from the same sample, sequenced in a study of blood T cell repertoires in COVID-19. Libraries were prepared by immunoSEQ multiplex PCR; TCRdb keeps only in-frame clonotypes and omits some of them. The sample lists about 200,000 clones; roughly 77% were seen once. The material sequenced was peripheral blood. These receptor sequences come from a woman aged 40-49 years with COVID-19, enrolled during active disease.

This chain joins TRBV7-9 and TRBJ1-4; 10 nucleotides agree with TRBD1. V lost 3 bases, J lost 8 bases, and 6 bases stayed unmatched. The germline CDR1 and CDR2 sequences are SEHNR and FQNEAQ (reference sequence). This CDR3 region has 15 residues. The CDR3 loop is CASSFMTGGNEKLFF. CDR3 sequence (DNA): TGTGCCAGCAGCTTCATGACAGGGGGCAACGAAAAACTGTTTTTT.

This clone turned up a few times. The chain links TRBV29-1 to TRBJ2-5; TRBD2 might be the D (6 bases). Per the germline V gene, CDR1 is SQVTM and CDR2 is ANQGSEA. Trimming took off 4 bases at V and 2 bases at J, with 8 bases between the two ends. This CDR3 has 12 residues. CDR3: CSVVAGQETQYF. CDR3 nucleotide sequence: TGCAGCGTTGTGGCGGGACAAGAGACCCAGTACTTC.

The table lists this clone with a count of one. The rearrangement joins TRBV4-2 to TRBJ2-3; 9 positions match TRBD1. The CDR3 runs to 15 residues. The germline V gene encodes CDR1 LGHNA and CDR2 YNFKEQ. Trimming cost V 3 bases and J 6 bases; bases outside gene matches: 7. CDR3 coding DNA: TGTGCCAGCAGCCATTGGACAGGGGAGAGGGATACGCAGTATTTT. This codes for CASSHWTGERDTQYF.

V usage is TRBV7-2 and J usage is TRBJ2-5; TRBD2 matches at 11 bases. The CDR3 has 15 amino acids. In germline, CDR1 is SGHTA, CDR2 FQGNSA. V lost 6 bases and J lost 4; bases outside the gene matches: 7. The CDR3 reads CASSKTSGASETQYF. The CDR3 bases are TGTGCCAGCAGTAAGACTAGCGGGGCCTCAGAGACCCAGTACTTC.

The count of this clone is one. The V and J genes are TRBV5-1 and TRBJ2-5; 8 bases are shared with TRBD2. Germline V gene data show CDR1 as SGHRS and CDR2 as YFSETQ. The junction had 4 bases not matched to a gene; V was cut back by 0 bases and J by 3 bases. The CDR3 consists of 15 residues. The CDR3 here is CASSLATSEKETQYF. The CDR3, as DNA: TGCGCCAGCAGCTTGGCGACTAGCGAGAAAGAGACCCAGTACTTC.

In this sample, this clone turned up a few times. The CDR3 bases are TGTGCCAGCAGCCAGAGAGATAGCAATCAGCCCCAGCATTTT. This gives the protein CASSQRDSNQPQHF. The gene calls are TRBV3-1 (or the pseudogene TRBV3-2) and TRBJ1-5; D gene ambiguous. Germline lookup yields CDR1 LGHDT and CDR2 YNNKEL (reference sequence). V was clipped by 3 bases and J by 0 bases, with 6 bases between them. The CDR3 loop spans 14 amino acids.

This chain joins TRBV30 and TRBJ2-5; 10 nucleotides align to TRBD2. With 1 base clipped from V and 5 bases from J, the junction kept 4 bases outside the gene matches. Germline CDR1 is GTSNPN and CDR2 is SVGIG (reference sequence). The CDR3 loop spans 14 amino acids. The CDR3 nucleotides are TGTGCCTGGAGTGATAGCGGGAGGTCGGAGACCCAGTACTTC. Encoded protein: CAWSDSGRSETQYF.

The chain carries TRBV7-2 and TRBJ1-3; D gene uncertain. With 4 bases removed from V and 0 bases from J, the gap between germline ends came to 19 bases. The V gene's germline CDR1 is SGHTA and CDR2 FQGNSA. The CDR3 extends over 18 amino acids. CDR3 amino acids: CASSSPSWAGYSGNTIYF. DNA of the CDR3: TGTGCCAGCAGCTCCCCCAGCTGGGCAGGATACTCTGGAAACACCATATATTTT.

The rearrangement uses TRBV19 and TRBJ1-4; 8 bases align to TRBD1. The CDR3 is 14 residues long. The V gene end was trimmed by 6 bases and the J gene end by 3 bases; junction bases not matched to a gene: 3. Germline assignment: CDR1 LNHDA and CDR2 SQIVND (reference sequence). In DNA form, the CDR3 reads TGTGCCAGTAGCCTGGGACAGGCTAATGAAAAACTGTTTTTT. It specifies CASSLGQANEKLFF. Together with reference TRBV19 and TRBJ1-4, the CDR3 gives the full variable domain: DGGITQSPKYLFRKEGQNVTLSCEQNLNHDAMYWYRQDPGQGLRLIYYSQIVNDFQKGDIAEGYSVSREKKESFPLTVTSAQKNPTAFYLCASSLGQANEKLFFGSGTQLSVL.

There are a few counts of this clone. The chain has TRBV7-9 and TRBJ2-7; TRBD1 matches 8 bases. The V and J ends lost 4 bases and 3 bases, in that order; junction bases with no gene match: 5. This CDR3 is 14 amino acids long. Germline CDR1 SEHNR, CDR2 FQNEAQ (reference sequence). CDR3 nucleotide sequence: TGTGCCAGCAGCTGGGGACAGGCTGTCTACGAGCAGTACTTC. Translation: CASSWGQAVYEQYF.

The chain uses TRBV29-1 and TRBJ2-1; 15 nucleotides line up with TRBD2. There are 18 residues in the CDR3. Germline V gene data show CDR1 as SQVTM and CDR2 as ANQGSEA. V shed 2 bases and J 0 bases; nucleotides not matched to a gene: 5. In DNA, the CDR3 is TGCAGCGTTGAACTCGGACTAGCGGGGGGGCTCTCCTACAATGAGCAGTTCTTC. Translated, it gives CSVELGLAGGLSYNEQFF.

This chain joins TRBV3-1 (or the pseudogene TRBV3-2) and TRBJ2-7; TRBD2 agrees at 10 bases. CDR1 LGHDT and CDR2 YNNKEL come from the germline V gene (reference sequence). The length of the CDR3 is 17 residues. The ends lost 6 bases at V and 2 bases at J; junction bases unmatched: 13. DNA of the CDR3: TGTGCCAGCAGTCATACTAGCGGGGACACCCACCCCTACGAGCAGTACTTC. The encoded protein is CASSHTSGDTHPYEQYF.

The rearrangement joins TRBV19 to TRBJ2-7; maybe TRBD1 (6 bases). This CDR3 has 14 residues. Germline loops: CDR1 LNHDA, CDR2 SQIVND (reference sequence). V dropped 5 bases and J dropped 5 bases, with 16 bases sitting between them. The CDR3 sequence is CASSAPTGVDEQYF. The CDR3 DNA follows: TGTGCCAGTAGTGCCCCGACAGGTGTGGACGAGCAGTACTTC.

The chain is built from TRBV29-1 and TRBJ1-1; no definite D call. The CDR3 contains 14 residues. The germline V gene has CDR1 SQVTM and CDR2 ANQGSEA. V lost 5 bases and J 1 base, leaving 14 bases between the germline ends. For the CDR3, the DNA is TGCAGCGTTACTATGGGCCGGGGGAACACTGAAGCTTTCTTT. It encodes CSVTMGRGNTEAFF.

The chain couples TRBV7-2 to TRBJ1-2, with D tentatively TRBD1 (5 bases). The CDR3 contains 14 residues. The ends were cut back, 1 base at V and 4 bases at J, with 10 bases in the middle. Germline V CDR1 and CDR2: SGHTA, FQGNSA. The CDR3 sequence: CASSLDGGVYGYTF. CDR3 DNA: TGTGCCAGCAGCTTAGATGGAGGGGTCTATGGCTACACCTTC.

V and J are TRBV7-2 and TRBJ2-7; TRBD2 matches 8 bases. Germline CDR1 and CDR2: SGHTA and FQGNSA. V was clipped by 6 bases and J by 2 bases; unmatched bases: 9. The CDR3 totals 15 residues. The CDR3 sequence is CASSPPGGIPYEQYF. The CDR3 DNA reads as TGTGCCAGCAGTCCTCCGGGGGGGATCCCCTACGAGCAGTACTTC.

The rearrangement joins TRBV19 to TRBJ1-2, with TRBD1 identical over 10 bases. V dropped 7 bases and J dropped 7; count of bases not matched to a gene: 12. Germline V gene lookup returns CDR1 LNHDA and CDR2 SQIVND (reference sequence). The CDR3 has 15 residues. CDR3 loop: CASNSRDRGPFGYTF. The CDR3 bases are TGTGCCAGTAATTCCCGGGACAGGGGTCCTTTTGGCTACACCTTC.

The chain uses TRBV4-1 and TRBJ1-4; D gene ambiguous. V lost 1 base and J lost 7, with 22 bases in between. CDR3 length: 18 amino acids. Germline V gene sequence: CDR1 MGHRA, CDR2 YSYEKL. This chain's CDR3 is CASSQGSSFFEPIEKLFF. Written as DNA, the CDR3 is TGCGCCAGCAGCCAAGGTTCCAGTTTTTTCGAACCAATTGAAAAACTGTTTTTT.

This chain joins TRBV5-1 and TRBJ2-1; 15 bases agree with TRBD2. This CDR3 spans 18 amino acids. Per the germline V gene, CDR1 is SGHRS and CDR2 is YFSETQ. The trim removed 3 bases at V and 3 bases at J, leaving 7 bases unmatched. The CDR3 reads CASSSGTSGRPGYNEQFF. DNA of the CDR3: TGCGCCAGCAGCTCGGGGACTAGCGGGAGGCCGGGCTACAATGAGCAGTTCTTC.

The rearrangement joins TRBV7-8 to TRBJ1-5, with 7 positions matching TRBD1. CDR1 is SGHVS and CDR2 is FQNEAQ in the germline V gene. The CDR3 runs to 16 residues. After removal of 2 bases from V and 3 bases from J, the junction contained 7 bases not matched to a gene. CDR3 protein: CASSLLRQGLNQPQHF. CDR3 DNA: TGTGCCAGCAGCTTACTAAGACAGGGCCTCAATCAGCCCCAGCATTTT. Full variable domain (missing parts from reference TRBV7-8 and TRBJ1-5): GAGVSQSPRYKVAKRGQDVALRCDPISGHVSLFWYQQALGQGPEFLTYFQNEAQLDKSGLPSDRFFAERPEGSVSTLKIQRTQQEDSAVYLCASSLLRQGLNQPQHFGDGTRLSIL.

The chain recombines TRBV7-2 with TRBJ2-1; 9 bases are a match to TRBD2. This CDR3 contains 16 residues. The V gene's germline CDR1 is SGHTA and CDR2 FQGNSA. V shed 0 bases and J 10 bases; nucleotides not matched to a gene: 10. CDR3 region: CASSLATAGGPSEQFF. As DNA, the CDR3 is TGTGCCAGCAGCTTAGCGACAGCGGGGGGCCCCTCCGAGCAGTTCTTC.

V gene TRBV6-5 combines with J gene TRBJ1-6, with 7 bases matching TRBD1. After removal of 2 bases from V and 8 bases from J, the junction contained 6 bases not matched to a gene. The CDR3 is made up of 15 amino acids. CDR1 and CDR2 (germline): MNHEY, SVGAGI. CDR3 protein: CASSYRAGGDSPLHF. For the CDR3, the DNA is TGTGCCAGCAGTTACAGGGCAGGGGGTGATTCACCCCTCCACTTT.

The rearrangement links TRBV7-3 to TRBJ1-1, with 8 nucleotides matching TRBD1. There are 11 residues in the CDR3. Germline trimming cut 5 bases from V and 11 bases from J; bases unmatched to any gene: 4. Looked up from germline, CDR1 is SGHTA and CDR2 is FQGTGA. For the CDR3, the DNA is TGTGCCAGCAGCCGGGACAGGTGGGCTTTCTTT. Amino acids: CASSRDRWAFF.

V is TRBV6-5 and J is TRBJ2-7, with D uncertain. The CDR3 is 16 residues long. The V end lost 2 bases, the J end lost 3 bases, and 17 bases lay between the germline ends. Looked up from germline, CDR1 is MNHEY and CDR2 is SVGAGI. In DNA form, the CDR3 reads TGTGCCAGCAGTTACGCCACAGACCTGAAACACTACGAGCAGTACTTC. Translated: CASSYATDLKHYEQYF.

In its sample, this clone was seen once. The rearrangement uses TRBV7-3 and TRBJ2-3; TRBD2 aligns across 16 bases. The germline V gene encodes CDR1 SGHTA and CDR2 FQGTGA. V trimming: 4 bases; J trimming: 2 bases; junction bases outside the gene matches: 15. This CDR3 spans 21 amino acids. The DNA for the CDR3 is TGTGCCAGCAGCTCCGGTACTCCGGGACTAGCGGGGGGGCCAAACACAGATACGCAGTATTTT. It is translated as CASSSGTPGLAGGPNTDTQYF.

This chain joins TRBV4-2 and TRBJ2-7, with 8 bases aligning to TRBD1. CDR3 length: 14 amino acids. After removal of 2 bases from V and 4 bases from J, the junction contained 4 bases not matched to a gene. The V gene's germline CDR1 is LGHNA and CDR2 YNFKEQ. The CDR3 coding sequence is TGTGCCAGCAGCCAAACGGACAGGGAATACGAGCAGTACTTC. Protein sequence: CASSQTDREYEQYF.

This rearrangement joins TRBV7-2 to TRBJ2-7; 8 nucleotides agree with TRBD1. Per the germline V gene, CDR1 is SGHTA and CDR2 is FQGNSA. V was clipped by 3 bases and J by 4 bases; unmatched bases: 5. The CDR3 runs to 14 residues. The CDR3 is CASSFGQGGYEQYF. For the CDR3, the DNA is TGTGCCAGCAGCTTTGGACAGGGAGGATACGAGCAGTACTTC.